The T cell receptor beta chain under discussion was sequenced for a study of blood T cell repertoires in COVID-19 (TCRdb year 2020). Notes on the research overall: The collaborator samples originated in the United States, Italy and Spain and spanned the acute and convalescent phases of COVID-19. The prospective study material was composed of cDNA or gDNA derived from T cells, B-cell-depleted T cells, or PBMCs. Deeply sampled blood TCRbeta repertoires from subjects exposed to, actively infected with, or recovered from COVID-19 were included in the dataset. The repertoires were released in a freely available public database intended as a resource for research on the immune response to SARS-CoV-2. Samples came from the ongoing ImmuneRACE study (first 160 participants) plus 1,254 subjects from 6 global collaborators. A de-identified subject ID, COVID-19 status, age in years and sex were almost always included in the sample metadata. Where available, HLA class I and class II types were taken from metadata supplied by the sample provider and were not determined by assay-based typing.

TCRbeta CDR3 regions were amplified from genomic DNA by means of the immunoSEQ Assay, a bias-controlled multiplex PCR. The paper's data handling went like this. Nucleated cell counts per sample were estimated from amplification of reference gene primers within the assay. Sequence reads were collapsed and filtered to measure the absolute abundance of every unique TCRbeta CDR3 rearrangement. For each sample, productive Simpson clonality was calculated as the square root of Simpson's diversity index over productive rearrangements. The source is immuneACCESS, and TCRdb retained only in-frame sequences with V and J called. Part of the clones is not carried over; for the studies checked, unresolved V genes explain less than half of this, and the remainder is unexplained. V and J calls and clone size come straight from that table; D and trimming were deduced from the DNA. The sample table shows some 260,000 clones, and under 90% are seen once. The ten largest clones add up to roughly 3.1% of the sample.

Results and caveats for the whole study, not just this receptor: How much clinical and demographic metadata was included differed by source and by participant, and the metadata was provided uncurated.

The CDR3, from cysteine to phenylalanine, totals 16 residues. Kept here is only the CDR3 DNA, which spans 48 bases and is read in frame from base 1. Looking up the germline V gene yields CDR1 MDHEN and CDR2 SYDVKM. V ends up 5 bases short and J 3 bases short, with an unmatched junction base count of 8. As for this clone: This receptor's antigen is unknown. The record has no base qualities; no much larger clone is one base away.

Each collaborating institution followed its own protocols to collect whole blood in K2EDTA tubes. For TCRbeta analysis, collaborator samples were shipped as frozen whole blood, as isolated PBMCs, or as DNA extracted from either sample type. This sequence was found in a young woman with acute or convalescent COVID-19. Recombination joined TRBV28 with TRBJ1-1; TRBD1 aligns with 11 central bases. The sample taken for sequencing was peripheral blood. This receptor has the CDR3 CASSGGTGGADTEAFF. The sequenced DNA is TGTGCCAGCAGTGGAGGGACAGGGGGGGCGGACACTGAAGCTTTCTTT.